These 32 T cell receptor beta chains came from one sample sequenced in a study of blood T cell repertoires in COVID-19. Clones were sequenced by immunoSEQ multiplex PCR, and TCRdb holds only the in-frame ones, with some missing. The sample includes some 270,000 clones, about 90% of them seen just once. Sequenced input: PBMCs or T cells enriched from blood (not recorded which). Receptors originate from a woman in her forties who had been exposed to COVID-19.

This chain joins TRBV4-1 and TRBJ2-6, with a tentative D call TRBD1 (6 bases). V lost 4 bases and J lost 0, with 16 bases in between. Germline V gives CDR1 MGHRA, CDR2 YSYEKL. This CDR3 spans 18 amino acids. The CDR3 nucleotides read TGCGCCAGCAGCCCTAGGGACATTTACGACTCTGGGGCCAACGTCCTGACTTTC. The encoded protein is CASSPRDIYDSGANVLTF.

The chain combines TRBV25-1 with TRBJ2-7, with a tentative D call TRBD1 (7 bases). Germline V gene sequence: CDR1 MGHDK, CDR2 SYGVNS. The V end lost 2 bases, the J end lost 3 bases, and 14 bases lay between the germline ends. The CDR3 length is 15 residues. CDR3 loop: CASSEIGQGGYEQYF. CDR3 sequence (DNA): TGTGCCAGCAGTGAAATTGGTCAGGGGGGCTACGAGCAGTACTTC.

J is TRBJ2-7 and V is TRBV7-8; possibly TRBD2 for D (6 bases). CDR3 length equals 13 residues. V shed 0 bases and J shed 6 bases, with 9 bases lying between them. The germline V gene encodes CDR1 SGHVS and CDR2 FQNEAQ. CDR3 coding DNA: TGTGCCAGCAGCTTAGCTGGGGGGATCGAGCAGTACGTC. It yields the protein CASSLAGGIEQYV.

This chain connects TRBV6-5 to TRBJ2-2, with 15 bases that match TRBD2. The V and J ends lost 4 bases and 6 bases, in that order; junction bases with no gene match: 3. CDR1 and CDR2 from the germline V gene are MNHEY and SVGAGI. The CDR3 length is 16 residues. The CDR3 sequence is CASSSGTSGGSGELFF. The CDR3 DNA reads TGTGCCAGCAGTTCGGGGACTAGCGGGGGGTCCGGGGAGCTGTTTTTT.

The CDR3 bases are TGTGCCAGCAGTGAAATTGGACAGTCCTACGAGCAGTACGTC. Translation gives CASSEIGQSYEQYV. The rearrangement joins TRBV6-1 to TRBJ2-7; D may be TRBD1 (6 bases). Trimming removed 2 bases at V and 1 base at J, with 9 bases between. Germline V gene lookup returns CDR1 MNHNS and CDR2 SASEGT. The CDR3 consists of 14 residues.

This clone was found once. The gene calls are TRBV2 and TRBJ1-5; 9 nucleotides align to TRBD1. The CDR3 consists of 14 residues. V shed 6 bases and J 7 bases; nucleotides not matched to a gene: 7. From germline, CDR1 is SNHLY and CDR2 FYNNEI. The DNA for the CDR3 is TGTGCCAGCAGCCTAACAGGGGGCCGACAGCCCCAGCATTTT. Translated: CASSLTGGRQPQHF.

The chain employs TRBV5-6 and TRBJ2-4; tentative D call: TRBD2 (5 bases). CDR3 length equals 12 residues. V lost 9 bases, J lost 4 bases, and 11 bases lay in between. Germline V gene sequence: CDR1 SGHDT, CDR2 YYEEEE. The CDR3 coding sequence is TGTGCCATCTATAAGCGGAAAAACATTCAGTACTTC. Translated, it gives CAIYKRKNIQYF.

The chain joins TRBV18 to TRBJ1-2; D is unclear. The CDR3 extends over 13 amino acids. Germline CDR1 is KGHSH and CDR2 is LQKENI. Trimming pared 6 bases from V and 9 bases from J, leaving 17 bases between. This CDR3 reads CASSPMLERSYTF. The DNA of the CDR3 is TGTGCCAGCTCGCCGATGTTGGAGAGGAGCTACACCTTC.

V and J are TRBV25-1 and TRBJ2-3; 11 bases map to TRBD2. The ends lost 1 base at V and 11 bases at J; junction bases unmatched: 14. Germline lookup yields CDR1 MGHDK and CDR2 SYGVNS. This CDR3 is 17 amino acids long. CDR3 in DNA: TGTGCCAGCAGTGAATGGGAACTAGCGGGAGTCGACCACCGGCAGTATTTT. It codes for CASSEWELAGVDHRQYF.

The V gene is TRBV5-1, the J gene TRBJ2-3, with 10 bases that match TRBD2. Germline-derived CDR1 and CDR2 are SGHRS and YFSETQ. V was pared by 5 bases and J by 5 bases, with 14 bases of the junction left unmatched. This CDR3 has 17 residues. The CDR3 reads CASSSLAGGVPEDTQYF. CDR3 coding DNA: TGCGCCAGCAGTTCTTTAGCGGGGGGAGTTCCGGAAGATACGCAGTATTTT.

The chain is built from TRBV11-3 and TRBJ2-1, with D possibly TRBD2 on 5 matching bases. The CDR3 consists of 15 residues. The germline CDR1 and CDR2 sequences are SGHNT and YENEEA. Trimming left V 5 bases short and J 10 bases short, with 21 bases between. The CDR3 region has the DNA TGTGCCAGCAGCCCCCCTGAGGGCCTCAGATCGGAGCAGTTCTTC. Amino acids: CASSPPEGLRSEQFF.

The chain combines TRBV4-1 with TRBJ2-5; 15 bases are shared with TRBD2. The junction had 12 bases not matched to a gene; V was cut back by 3 bases and J by 4 bases. Per germline, CDR1 MGHRA and CDR2 YSYEKL. This CDR3 has 19 amino acids. The CDR3 is CASSHAGTSGGPGRETQYF. The CDR3 region has the DNA TGCGCCAGCAGCCATGCCGGGACTAGCGGGGGGCCTGGAAGAGAGACCCAGTACTTC.

This chain joins TRBV9 and TRBJ2-3; maybe TRBD2 (5 bases). Germline V gene lookup returns CDR1 SGDLS and CDR2 YYNGEE. The V end was cut by 6 bases, the J end by 5 bases, with 7 bases between. This CDR3 is built from 11 residues. The CDR3 loop is CASTAGDTQYF. CDR3 coding DNA: TGTGCCAGCACTGCGGGAGATACGCAGTATTTT.

The V and J genes are TRBV7-2 and TRBJ1-3; tentative D call: TRBD1 (6 bases). The V gene lost 3 bases and the J gene lost 7 bases, with 10 bases spanning the gap. Per the germline V gene, CDR1 is SGHTA and CDR2 is FQGNSA. This CDR3 is built from 13 residues. DNA for the CDR3: TGTGCCAGCAGCTTGACAGGAATGAACACCATATATTTT. Its translation: CASSLTGMNTIYF.

The CDR3: CASSSTAGAGEQYV. In DNA form, the CDR3 reads TGTGCCAGCAGTTCCACCGCGGGGGCGGGGGAGCAGTACGTC. The chain links TRBV6-1 to TRBJ2-7, with D tentatively TRBD2 (7 bases). CDR1 is MNHNS, CDR2 SASEGT, per germline. V was cut by 5 bases and J by 7 bases, with 18 bases left in between. The CDR3 contains 14 residues.

There are a few counts of this clone. The chain joins TRBV25-1 to TRBJ1-2, with D perhaps TRBD1 (5 bases). Germline CDR1 MGHDK, CDR2 SYGVNS. The CDR3 runs 16 residues. Trimming cost V 4 bases and J 1 base, with 16 bases left between them. The CDR3 reads CASSVGHSGLNYGYTF. The CDR3 DNA reads TGTGCCAGCAGTGTTGGACACTCCGGGCTTAACTATGGCTACACCTTC.

The J gene is TRBJ2-7, the V gene TRBV11-3, with a weak D call TRBD2 (7 bases). The CDR3 is 12 amino acids. V was cut by 6 bases and J by 7 bases, with 13 bases left in between. The germline V gene encodes CDR1 SGHNT and CDR2 YENEEA. The CDR3 protein is CASRGRGPEQYF. Written as DNA, the CDR3 is TGTGCCAGCAGGGGGCGGGGGCCGGAGCAGTACTTC.

This chain links TRBV19 with TRBJ2-7; D may be TRBD2 (5 bases). This CDR3 is 13 amino acids long. V lost 6 bases, J lost 7 bases, and 16 bases lay in between. CDR1 LNHDA and CDR2 SQIVND come from the germline V gene (reference sequence). In DNA, the CDR3 is TGTGCCAGTAGCCTAACAGAGGGAGCTGAGCAGTACGTC. Translating it yields CASSLTEGAEQYV.

The genes are TRBV7-9 and TRBJ1-1; D gene unclear. CDR1 SEHNR and CDR2 FQNEAQ come from the germline V gene (reference sequence). The CDR3 extends over 15 amino acids. Trimming stripped 0 bases from V and 6 bases from J, with 14 bases between. The CDR3 nucleotides read TGTGCCAGCAGCTTAGCGTGGGCAGGCGGGTCTGAAGCTTTCTTT. Translated, it gives CASSLAWAGGSEAFF. The full variable domain, in which reference TRBV7-9 and TRBJ1-1 provide the parts outside the CDR3, is DTGVSQNPRHKITKRGQNVTFRCDPISEHNRLYWYRQTLGQGPEFLTYFQNEAQLEKSRLLSDRFSAERPKGSFSTLEIQRTEQGDSAMYLCASSLAWAGGSEAFFGQGTRLTVV.

This rearrangement joins TRBV19 to TRBJ2-6; weak D call: TRBD2 (5 bases). V gave up 7 bases and J gave up 0 bases, with 13 bases separating them. The CDR3 has 16 residues. Per the germline V gene, CDR1 is LNHDA and CDR2 is SQIVND (reference sequence). The CDR3 protein is CASNGRTDSGANVLTF. CDR3 sequence (DNA): TGTGCCAGTAATGGGAGAACCGACTCTGGGGCCAACGTCCTGACTTTC. Full variable domain (outside the CDR3, taken from reference TRBV19 and TRBJ2-6): DGGITQSPKYLFRKEGQNVTLSCEQNLNHDAMYWYRQDPGQGLRLIYYSQIVNDFQKGDIAEGYSVSREKKESFPLTVTSAQKNPTAFYLCASNGRTDSGANVLTFGAGSRLTVL.

The rearrangement uses TRBV30 and TRBJ1-6, with a weak D call TRBD1 (6 bases). Trimming stripped 0 bases from V and 5 bases from J, with 17 bases between. CDR3 length: 17 amino acids. Germline V gene lookup returns CDR1 GTSNPN and CDR2 SVGIG (reference sequence). CDR3 sequence: CAWSVGRTAIDNSPLHF. CDR3 nucleotide sequence: TGTGCCTGGAGTGTAGGTAGGACAGCGATCGATAATTCACCCCTCCACTTT.

V usage is TRBV5-6 and J usage is TRBJ1-2, with D possibly matching TRBD1 (6 bases). V lost 5 bases, J lost 3 bases, and 14 bases lay in between. Germline V gene sequence: CDR1 SGHDT, CDR2 YYEEEE. The length of the CDR3 is 14 residues. The CDR3: CASRNTGYYYGYTF. CDR3 nucleotides: TGTGCCAGCAGGAACACAGGGTATTACTATGGCTACACCTTC.

This chain joins TRBV12-5 and TRBJ2-2, with D perhaps matching TRBD1 (6 bases). The V end lost 2 bases, the J end lost 0 bases, and 10 bases lay between the germline ends. There are 16 residues in the CDR3. Germline values: CDR1 LGHNT, CDR2 FRNRAP. Written as DNA, the CDR3 is TGTGCTAGTGGTTTGCTCTCAGGGGCGAACACCGGGGAGCTGTTTTTT. Its protein is CASGLLSGANTGELFF.

V gene TRBV4-2 combines with J gene TRBJ2-1; 12 bases map to TRBD2. CDR3 length: 18 residues. Looked up from germline, CDR1 is LGHNA and CDR2 is YNFKEQ. The junction had 5 bases not matched to a gene; V was cut back by 2 bases and J by 0 bases. The CDR3 here is CASSQNGLAGTSYNEQFF. The DNA for the CDR3 is TGTGCCAGCAGCCAAAACGGACTAGCGGGGACCTCCTACAATGAGCAGTTCTTC.

This chain joins TRBV24-1 and TRBJ2-3; the D is unclear. The V gene's germline CDR1 is KGHDR and CDR2 SFDVKD. This CDR3 has 17 residues. Trimming shortened V by 4 bases and J by 2 bases, and 18 bases separated the two germline ends. The CDR3 DNA reads as TGTGCCACCAGTGAAACACCAGGAAAGAGCCCCACAGATACGCAGTATTTT. Encoded protein: CATSETPGKSPTDTQYF.

This chain connects TRBV7-3 to TRBJ2-2; TRBD2 might be the D (6 bases). Germline V lookup: CDR1 SGHTA, CDR2 FQGTGA. Trimming removed 5 bases from V and 8 bases from J, with 18 bases in between. This CDR3 has 15 amino acids. The DNA of the CDR3 is TGTGCCAGCAGCCAAGGGACTCCCTCACAAGGGGAGCTGTTTTTT. It yields the protein CASSQGTPSQGELFF.

The rearrangement uses TRBV12-2 and TRBJ2-7; the D call in the table, TRBD2, was not verified against the DNA. TRBV12-2 is a pseudogene locus. This CDR3 region has 14 residues. Here the CDR3 reads CASRSRSGRYEQYV. DNA of the CDR3: TGTGCAAGTCGCTCTCGTAGCGGGAGATACGAGCAGTACGTC.

In DNA, the CDR3 is TGTGCCAGCAGTAACCCCAACAGGGAAATGAACACTGAAGCTTTCTTT. The encoded protein is CASSNPNREMNTEAFF. The chain recombines TRBV28 with TRBJ1-1; tentative D call: TRBD1 (6 bases). Germline values: CDR1 MDHEN, CDR2 SYDVKM. Trimming pared 5 bases from V and 0 bases from J, leaving 16 bases between. There are 16 residues in the CDR3.

The chain joins TRBV29-1 to TRBJ1-2, with 7 bases identical to TRBD1. From germline, CDR1 is SQVTM and CDR2 ANQGSEA. This CDR3 contains 13 residues. After removal of 6 bases from V and 4 bases from J, the junction contained 8 bases not matched to a gene. Written as DNA, the CDR3 is TGCAGCGTAGAGACAGGGAATTCCTATGGCTACACCTTC. It codes for CSVETGNSYGYTF.

The chain employs TRBV28 and TRBJ2-5; TRBD1 might be the D (6 bases). Per the germline V gene, CDR1 is MDHEN and CDR2 is SYDVKM. Trimming stripped 7 bases from V and 6 bases from J, with 21 bases between. The CDR3 is made up of 15 amino acids. In DNA, the CDR3 is TGTGCCAGCACCGCGAGGGGGTGGTACGAACAGACCCAGTACTTC. It specifies CASTARGWYEQTQYF.

The chain links TRBV4-1 to TRBJ2-2, with D unresolved. V was shortened by 4 bases and J by 4 bases, with 16 bases between the two germline ends. Germline V gene sequence: CDR1 MGHRA, CDR2 YSYEKL. This CDR3 has 16 amino acids. The CDR3 sequence: CASSPSRLIGTGELFF. CDR3 nucleotides: TGCGCCAGCAGCCCCTCACGGTTGATCGGCACCGGGGAGCTGTTTTTT.

V gene TRBV7-9 combines with J gene TRBJ2-5; maybe TRBD2 (7 bases). The CDR3 has 15 residues. The germline V gene has CDR1 SEHNR and CDR2 FQNEAQ (reference sequence). With 3 bases removed from V and 5 bases from J, the gap between germline ends came to 16 bases. Written as DNA, the CDR3 is TGTGCCAGCAGCTTTTCGGGGGGCCTCCGGGAGACCCAGTACTTC. Translation: CASSFSGGLRETQYF.